Detailed here is one T cell receptor beta chain. Antigen: not known. The germline V and J ends were trimmed by 6 bases and 0 bases, with 13 bases remaining between them. The CDR3 has 15 amino acids. Germline CDR1 and CDR2: SGHNT and YYREEE (reference sequence). These data belong to a study of cytomegalovirus exposure and HLA in healthy donors. Whole-study results and caveats: A list of 150 to 200 TCR beta chains associated with cytomegalovirus was given. Testing in vitro showed a few CMV-associated chains specific for CMV antigens.

Clones were read by immunoSEQ multiplex PCR, and TCRdb kept only the in-frame ones, dropping some. Of 250,000 or so clones in the sample, more than 85% were seen once. The chain has TRBV5-4 and TRBJ2-1, with D perhaps matching TRBD2 (6 bases). The specimen sequenced was PBMCs. This TCR was recovered from a young man in good health and CMV-seropositive. As DNA, the CDR3 is TGTGCCAGCACCGTGGGGGGAGGCTCCTACAATGAGCAGTTCTTC. Residues: CASTVGGGSYNEQFF.